This T cell receptor (beta chain) comes out of a study of blood T cell repertoires in COVID-19. Source study methods: By means of reference gene primer amplification, nucleated cell counts were estimated. Sequencing was performed with immunoSEQ multiplex PCR; in TCRdb, only in-frame clones are kept and a portion is missing. That table gives V, J and clone size, and the DNA gave D and trimming. The sample includes about 300,000 clones, approximately 88% of them seen just once. Germline V lookup: CDR1 PRHDT, CDR2 FYEKMQ (reference sequence). The CDR3 extends over 15 amino acids. V was clipped by 3 bases and J by 6 bases; unmatched bases: 8.

This receptor was identified in a young man with active or convalescent COVID-19. This sequence joins TRBV13 and TRBJ2-7, with TRBD1 matching 10 bases. Sequencing was done on a sample of peripheral blood. The CDR3, as DNA: TGTGCCAGCAGCTTGGGGACAGGGGTTTCCGTCGAGCAGTACTTC. This gives the protein CASSLGTGVSVEQYF.